Listed below are T cell receptor beta chains from one sample, sequenced in a study of human T cells and chemical hapten exposure. MiXCR, applied by TCRdb to the RACE reads, yields one record per CDR3 protein. The repertoire holds fewer than 200,000 distinct CDR3 sequences, with around a quarter as singletons. The sample here was whole blood, taken in connection with sensitization to the hapten diphenylcyclopropenone (DPC). These receptors all stem from a woman between 18 and 29 years old with alopecia areata. Some clones in this sample may be carry-over from other donors' samples. Each CDR3 is given with its conserved first and last residue.

TRBJ1-4 | TRBV20-1 | CSAGSGFVGEKLFF
TRBJ1-2 | TRBV29-1 | CSVPTGQGNYGYTF
TRBJ1-1 | TRBV20-1 | CSASRQLEAFF
TRBJ2-3 | TRBV12-3/TRBV12-4 | CASSPRTGYTDTQYF
TRBJ2-3 | TRBV9 | CASSDGTTDTQYF
TRBJ2-5 | TRBV29-1 | CSVSQALGETQYF
TRBJ2-7 | TRBV9 | CASSVRTGYEQYF
TRBJ2-5 | TRBV7-2 | CASSLDTVQETQYF
TRBJ2-3 | TRBV5-1 | CASSLLAGADTQYF
TRBJ2-2 | TRBV4-1 | CASSQDGALAGANTGELFF
TRBJ2-3 | TRBV7-9 | CASSKEGDADTQYF
TRBJ2-7 | TRBV5-1 | CASSLASSKGEQCF
TRBJ1-5 | TRBV6-2/TRBV6-3 | CASNPGDSGNQPQHF
TRBJ2-7 | TRBV5-4 | CASSSRSAGYEQYF
TRBJ2-7 | TRBV20-1 | CSASGGPYEQYF
TRBJ2-7 | TRBV30 | CAWSVGGYEQYF
TRBJ1-5 | TRBV29-1 | CSVAGSRNQPQHF
TRBJ2-7 | TRBV11-2 | CASSLAKTLGLAVEQYF
TRBJ1-2 | TRBV11-2 | CASSHARGYNYGYTF
TRBJ2-3 | TRBV7-8 | CASSVGTGGGDTQYF
TRBJ2-3 | TRBV9 | CASSVAGGSRTDTQYF
TRBJ2-7 | TRBV7-9 | CASSLVVPSGYEQYF
TRBJ2-1 | TRBV7-2 | CASSLRGASTSSYNEQFF
TRBJ2-3 | TRBV20-1 | CSARPYRDSLHTDTQYF
TRBJ2-3 | TRBV29-1 | CSVVAGADTQYF
TRBJ1-1 | TRBV10-3 | CAISARVGHTEAFF
TRBJ1-1 | TRBV6-1 | CASSEALRTEAFF
TRBJ2-7 | TRBV4-2 | CASSRKITLFNEQYF
TRBJ2-1 | TRBV7-2 | CASSLVFGTKQFF
TRBJ1-2 | TRBV2 | CASKSYGYTF
TRBJ2-3 | TRBV7-8 | CASSLELAGGGVTQYF
TRBJ1-4 | TRBV9 | CASSTQGVQEKLFF
TRBJ1-2 | TRBV4-1 | CASSQYPDRDYGYTF
TRBJ1-2 | TRBV9 | CASSVGQGYGYTF
TRBJ1-4 | TRBV3-1 | CASSQVGTGPEKLFF
TRBJ2-2 | TRBV6-2/TRBV6-3 | CASSYGDREVGELFF
TRBJ1-3 | TRBV9 | CASSVGNWGAGNTIYF
TRBJ2-7 | TRBV5-1 | CASSLAGRPSYEQYF
TRBJ1-5 | TRBV4-1 | CASSQADRGPQPQHF
TRBJ2-5 | TRBV20-1 | CSARDRETQYF
TRBJ2-7 | TRBV3-1 | CASSQGTSSYEQYF
TRBJ2-7 | TRBV25-1 | CASRAPGTLHEQYF
TRBJ2-1 | TRBV7-9 | CAGTSGLAPHEQFF
TRBJ1-2 | TRBV5-1 | CASSLDWGGTAYGYTF
TRBJ1-2 | TRBV29-1 | CSVERVRSHTF
TRBJ2-3 | TRBV29-1 | CSVGGTSGTTDTQYF
TRBJ2-5 | TRBV12-3/TRBV12-4 | CASTPVLGKGQETQYF
TRBJ1-2 | TRBV7-9 | CASRPDRGDGYTF
TRBJ2-7 | TRBV7-2 | CASSASGTPTYEQYF
TRBJ2-7 | TRBV7-2 | CASTQLEGDEQYF
TRBJ1-1 | TRBV20-1 | CSASRDEAFF
TRBJ2-7 | TRBV27 | CASSFGTGFYEQYF